The TCR beta chain under discussion was sequenced for a study of blood T cell repertoires in COVID-19. Study in general: Samples of COVID-19 (acute and convalescent) were obtained from the United States, Italy and Spain.

There are 16 residues in the CDR3. Deletions cut 0 bases from V and 3 bases from J, with 13 bases between. The germline V gene has CDR1 SGHRS and CDR2 YFSETQ. Original methodology: Counts of nucleated cells, estimated from reference gene primer amplification, were obtained. Assay used: immunoSEQ multiplex PCR; TCRdb lists only in-frame clones, some missing. V and J calls and clone size are as listed in that table; D and trimming were resolved from the DNA. The sample holds about 210,000 clones, 70% to 85% seen once. The receptor was derived from a man aged 45 to 65 with active or convalescent COVID-19. The sample comprised peripheral blood. This chain connects TRBV5-1 to TRBJ2-1; TRBD2 is a possible D gene (5 bases). In nucleotides, the CDR3 is TGCGCCAGCAGCTTGGGGGCGGGTGACCTCTACAATGAGCAGTTCTTC. This sequence encodes CASSLGAGDLYNEQFF.